The source of this TCR beta chain is a study of Graves' ophthalmopathy and Graves' hyperthyroidism. Study outcomes and limitations: The authors also found most expanded thyroid clonotypes above 0.001 frequency in blood.

Amplified TCR beta CDR3 regions were obtained using RNA transcripts as template. After a first-round RT-PCR with HTBI primers, a second-round multiplex PCR was run. TCRdb used MiXCR to reprocess the multiplex PCR reads, holding one entry per CDR3 protein. The data show about 480,000 distinct CDR3 sequences, roughly 14% seen once. Other autoimmune disease, uncontrolled infection, pregnancy and lactation led to exclusion. Diagnosis was based on clinical symptoms, serum thyroxine, TRAb, thyroid ultrasound and orbital computed tomography. This clonotype was observed at least ten times. Its matching antigen is unknown. This sequence was found in a woman aged 25 to 39 with Graves' ophthalmopathy. The sample was blood.

The CDR3 spells CASGQDIANYGYTF. As DNA, the CDR3 is TGTGCCAGCGGACAGGATATAGCTAACTATGGCTACACCTTC. V usage is TRBV2 and J usage is TRBJ1-2; 7 bases map to TRBD1. Germline CDR1 and CDR2: SNHLY and FYNNEI. V dropped 8 bases and J dropped 0; count of bases not matched to a gene: 6. The CDR3 contains 14 residues.